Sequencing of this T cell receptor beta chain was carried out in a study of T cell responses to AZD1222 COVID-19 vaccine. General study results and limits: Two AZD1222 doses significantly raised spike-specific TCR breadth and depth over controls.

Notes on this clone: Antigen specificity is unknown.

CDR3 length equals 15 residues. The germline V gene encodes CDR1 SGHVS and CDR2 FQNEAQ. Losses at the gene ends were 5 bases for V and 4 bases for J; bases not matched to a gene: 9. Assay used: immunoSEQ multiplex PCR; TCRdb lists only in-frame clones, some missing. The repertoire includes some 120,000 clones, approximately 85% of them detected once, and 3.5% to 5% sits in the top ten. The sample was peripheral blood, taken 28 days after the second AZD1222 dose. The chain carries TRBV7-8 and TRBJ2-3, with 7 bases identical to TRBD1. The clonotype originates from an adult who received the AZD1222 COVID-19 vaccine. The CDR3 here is CASSVDRSGPDTQYF. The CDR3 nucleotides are TGTGCCAGCAGCGTGGACAGGTCTGGGCCAGATACGCAGTATTTT.